This TCR beta chain was identified in a study of T cell changes during pregnancy in multiple sclerosis. Assay: immunoSEQ multiplex PCR; the TCRdb copy retains only in-frame clones and omits some. The sample lists 15,000 to 25,000 clones, just over 85% occurring once. Per the germline V gene, CDR1 is SGDLS and CDR2 is YYNGEE. The CDR3 consists of 15 residues. The trim removed 2 bases at V and 2 bases at J, leaving 2 bases unmatched. The sequencing here drew on CD8+ T cells from peripheral blood mononuclear cells, taken in the third trimester of pregnancy. The chain joins TRBV9 to TRBJ2-3; TRBD2 agrees at 10 bases. This receptor was obtained from a female donor in good health, enrolled as a control in a pregnancy study. The CDR3 DNA reads TGTGCCAGCAGCGTGGGACTAGCGTTCACAGATACGCAGTATTTT. This codes for CASSVGLAFTDTQYF.